Each of the 7 T cell receptor beta chains below was sequenced from the same sample in a study of shared clonotypes between healthy human individuals. The data were produced by immunoSEQ multiplex PCR, yet TCRdb's version contains in-frame clones alone and is incomplete. The sample includes roughly 1,800,000 clones, 85% to 95% of them seen just once. In the naive CD8 group, cells lacked CD45RO and were positively selected for CCR7, so terminally differentiated effector memory CD45RA+ cells were left out. The sequencing sample was made of naive CD8+ T cells sorted from blood. The receptors stem from a man aged 18 to 30 in good health.

The chain joins TRBV7-9 to TRBJ1-5; D is uncertain. Germline V gives CDR1 SEHNR, CDR2 FQNEAQ (reference sequence). The CDR3 length is 15 residues. Trimming removed 5 bases from V and 5 bases from J, with 16 bases in between. CDR3 in DNA: TGTGCCAGCAGCCGAGGAGAAAAGGCGGATCAGCCCCAGCATTTT. Translating it yields CASSRGEKADQPQHF. Full variable domain (remainder filled in from reference TRBV7-9 and TRBJ1-5): DTGVSQNPRHKITKRGQNVTFRCDPISEHNRLYWYRQTLGQGPEFLTYFQNEAQLEKSRLLSDRFSAERPKGSFSTLEIQRTEQGDSAMYLCASSRGEKADQPQHFGDGTRLSIL.

The chain has TRBV5-4 and TRBJ2-1, with D maybe TRBD2 (6 bases). The ends were cut back, 9 bases at V and 6 bases at J, with 13 bases in the middle. CDR1 and CDR2 (germline): SGHNT, YYREEE (reference sequence). The CDR3 extends over 12 amino acids. The CDR3 nucleotides are TGTGCCACAGATGGGGGAGGCAATGAGCAGTTCTTC. This translates into CATDGGGNEQFF.

The chain recombines TRBV5-1 with TRBJ2-1; 11 bases map to TRBD1. This CDR3 region has 16 residues. Germline CDR1 SGHRS, CDR2 YFSETQ. Unmatched junction bases numbered 11, after V lost 4 bases and J lost 8 bases. CDR3 bases: TGCGCCAGCAGCGGAGGACAGGGGGCTCTTCACCATGAGCAGTTCTTC. Translation gives CASSGGQGALHHEQFF.

The J gene is TRBJ2-5, the V gene TRBV10-3; the D gene is possibly TRBD2 (5 bases). The CDR3 sequence is 15 residues long. Per germline, CDR1 ENHRY and CDR2 SYGVKD. Trimming removed 1 base at V and 1 base at J, with 10 bases between. CDR3 region: CAISEFERAQETQYF. CDR3 DNA: TGTGCCATCAGTGAGTTTGAGAGGGCCCAAGAGACCCAGTACTTC.

The chain has TRBV7-9 and TRBJ1-5; the D gene is possibly TRBD1 (6 bases). This CDR3 comprises 15 residues. Germline assignment: CDR1 SEHNR and CDR2 FQNEAQ (reference sequence). The ends were cut back, 5 bases at V and 4 bases at J, with 15 bases in the middle. The CDR3 coding sequence is TGTGCCAGCAGCGTAACGGGGGGCGCGAATCAGCCCCAGCATTTT. It specifies CASSVTGGANQPQHF. The whole variable domain, filled in from reference TRBV7-9 and TRBJ1-5, reads DTGVSQNPRHKITKRGQNVTFRCDPISEHNRLYWYRQTLGQGPEFLTYFQNEAQLEKSRLLSDRFSAERPKGSFSTLEIQRTEQGDSAMYLCASSVTGGANQPQHFGDGTRLSIL.

The chain couples TRBV28 to TRBJ2-1; D ambiguous. Germline-derived CDR1 and CDR2 are MDHEN and SYDVKM. V lost 5 bases and J 9 bases, leaving 14 bases between the germline ends. The CDR3 is made up of 13 amino acids. CDR3 coding DNA: TGTGCCAGCAGTCCTGGGCCTTCGGGTGAGCAGTTCTTC. It is translated as CASSPGPSGEQFF. The full variable domain, with the rest looked up from reference TRBV28 and TRBJ2-1, is DVKVTQSSRYLVKRTGEKVFLECVQDMDHENMFWYRQDPGLGLRLIYFSYDVKMKEKGDIPEGYSVSREKKERFSLILESASTNQTSMYLCASSPGPSGEQFFGPGTRLTVL.

This clone was observed a single time. The chain has TRBV4-3 and TRBJ2-4, with 12 bases identical to TRBD1. After removal of 2 bases from V and 6 bases from J, the junction contained 8 bases not matched to a gene. CDR3 size: 17 residues. Germline CDR1 reads LGHNA; CDR2 reads YSLEER. The CDR3 reads CASSQFGTGGIGNIQYF. The CDR3 region has the DNA TGCGCCAGCAGCCAATTCGGGACAGGGGGCATCGGAAACATTCAGTACTTC.